Listed below are T cell receptor beta chains from one sample, sequenced in a study of blood T cell repertoires in COVID-19. The data were produced by immunoSEQ multiplex PCR, yet TCRdb's version contains in-frame clones alone and is incomplete. Of 100,000 to 150,000 clones detected, approximately 81% appear once; the ten largest clones hold 30% to 45%. Sequencing was performed on peripheral blood. The receptors stem from a man aged 35-49 years with active or convalescent COVID-19. The CDR3 runs from the conserved cysteine through the conserved F or W. The D gene is left open where the match is weak. For some rows the clone size is stated as once, few or many, or as a class when expanded; others skip it.

abundance: -
v_gene: TRBV28
j_gene: TRBJ1-1
d_gene: -
CDR3aa: CASGREYTEAFF
CDR3nt: TGTGCCAGCGGGAGGGAGTACACTGAAGCTTTCTTT

abundance: -
v_gene: TRBV19
j_gene: TRBJ2-7
d_gene: TRBD1
CDR3aa: CASSPDVRGLEQYF
CDR3nt: TGTGCCAGTAGTCCGGACGTCAGGGGGCTTGAGCAGTACTTC

abundance: once
v_gene: TRBV4-3
j_gene: TRBJ1-6
d_gene: -
CDR3aa: CASSQEDAGFYNSPLHF
CDR3nt: TGCGCCAGCAGCCAAGAGGATGCGGGTTTTTATAATTCACCCCTCCACTTT

abundance: -
v_gene: TRBV12-5
j_gene: TRBJ1-1
d_gene: TRBD1
CDR3aa: CASGMPGQGYTEAFF
CDR3nt: TGTGCTAGTGGTATGCCAGGACAGGGGTACACTGAAGCTTTCTTT

abundance: -
v_gene: TRBV4-3
j_gene: TRBJ1-6
d_gene: TRBD1
CDR3aa: CASSPFGTDNSPLHF
CDR3nt: TGCGCCAGCAGCCCATTCGGGACAGATAATTCACCCCTCCACTTT

abundance: -
v_gene: TRBV5-4
j_gene: TRBJ2-3
d_gene: -
CDR3aa: CASSRAVADTQYF
CDR3nt: TGTGCCAGCAGCCGTGCCGTAGCAGATACGCAGTATTTT

abundance: -
v_gene: TRBV5-1
j_gene: TRBJ2-2
d_gene: -
CDR3aa: CASRVQGATGELFF
CDR3nt: TGCGCCAGCAGAGTCCAGGGCGCGACCGGGGAGCTGTTTTTT

abundance: many
v_gene: TRBV7-2
j_gene: TRBJ2-2
d_gene: TRBD2
CDR3aa: CASSPKAGGAGELFF
CDR3nt: TGTGCCAGCAGCCCTAAGGCGGGGGGAGCCGGGGAGCTGTTTTTT

abundance: -
v_gene: TRBV30
j_gene: TRBJ1-2
d_gene: TRBD1
CDR3aa: CACRDRDRGTNYGYTF
CDR3nt: TGTGCCTGCCGCGACCGTGACAGGGGTACTAACTATGGCTACACCTTC

abundance: -
v_gene: TRBV11-2
j_gene: TRBJ2-7
d_gene: -
CDR3aa: CASSSIRVRGDEQYF
CDR3nt: TGTGCCAGCAGCTCGATCAGGGTCCGCGGCGACGAGCAGTACTTC

abundance: few
v_gene: TRBV12-5
j_gene: TRBJ2-7
d_gene: -
CDR3aa: CASALDSVNYEQYF
CDR3nt: TGTGCTAGTGCTCTGGACAGCGTCAACTACGAGCAGTACTTC

abundance: -
v_gene: TRBV3-1/TRBV3-2
j_gene: TRBJ2-3
d_gene: TRBD2
CDR3aa: CASSPRGGSGTDTQYF
CDR3nt: TGTGCCAGCAGCCCGCGGGGCGGGAGCGGCACAGATACGCAGTATTTT

abundance: -
v_gene: TRBV15
j_gene: TRBJ2-7
d_gene: TRBD1
CDR3aa: CATSRDRGTASYEQYF
CDR3nt: TGTGCCACCAGCAGAGATAGGGGGACAGCCTCCTACGAGCAGTACTTC

abundance: -
v_gene: TRBV6-5
j_gene: TRBJ2-1
d_gene: -
CDR3aa: CASRSQSFVNEQFF
CDR3nt: TGTGCCAGCAGGAGTCAAAGCTTCGTCAATGAGCAGTTCTTC

abundance: once
v_gene: TRBV11-3
j_gene: TRBJ2-2
d_gene: -
CDR3aa: CASSLRANTGELFF
CDR3nt: TGTGCCAGCAGCTTACGAGCGAACACCGGGGAGCTGTTTTTT

abundance: once
v_gene: TRBV19
j_gene: TRBJ1-4
d_gene: TRBD1
CDR3aa: CASRTGQSNEKLFF
CDR3nt: TGTGCCAGTAGAACGGGACAGTCAAATGAAAAACTGTTTTTT

abundance: -
v_gene: TRBV6-4
j_gene: TRBJ1-6
d_gene: -
CDR3aa: CASSPDSFNSPLHF
CDR3nt: TGTGCCAGCAGTCCAGACAGCTTTAATTCACCCCTCCACTTT

abundance: -
v_gene: TRBV7-8
j_gene: TRBJ1-1
d_gene: -
CDR3aa: CASSLDRTANTEAFF
CDR3nt: TGTGCCAGCAGCTTAGATAGAACAGCGAACACTGAAGCTTTCTTT

abundance: -
v_gene: TRBV5-1
j_gene: TRBJ2-7
d_gene: TRBD2
CDR3aa: CASSLGLSGGANTYEQYF
CDR3nt: TGCGCCAGCAGCTTGGGGCTTAGCGGGGGGGCTAATACCTACGAGCAGTACTTC

abundance: -
v_gene: TRBV28
j_gene: TRBJ1-6
d_gene: -
CDR3aa: CASMIRGNNSPLHF
CDR3nt: TGTGCCAGCATGATCCGGGGGAATAATTCACCCCTCCACTTT

abundance: few
v_gene: TRBV7-3
j_gene: TRBJ2-7
d_gene: TRBD2
CDR3aa: CASSPSGSAYEQYF
CDR3nt: TGTGCCAGCAGCCCTAGCGGGTCGGCCTACGAGCAGTACTTC

abundance: -
v_gene: TRBV18
j_gene: TRBJ1-4
d_gene: TRBD1
CDR3aa: CASSPRTGDLNEKLFF
CDR3nt: TGTGCCAGCTCACCAAGGACAGGGGACCTTAATGAAAAACTGTTTTTT

abundance: few
v_gene: TRBV7-2
j_gene: TRBJ1-5
d_gene: -
CDR3aa: CASGFAGRAHQPQHF
CDR3nt: TGTGCCAGCGGCTTTGCGGGGCGGGCACATCAGCCCCAGCATTTT

abundance: -
v_gene: TRBV28
j_gene: TRBJ1-1
d_gene: TRBD1
CDR3aa: CATSKMPGGRGTEAFF
CDR3nt: TGTGCCACTTCGAAGATGCCAGGGGGGAGAGGGACTGAAGCTTTCTTT

abundance: -
v_gene: TRBV19
j_gene: TRBJ1-2
d_gene: TRBD1
CDR3aa: CASTVDRGLDYTF
CDR3nt: TGTGCCAGTACCGTAGACAGGGGGTTGGACTACACCTTC

abundance: -
v_gene: TRBV21-1
j_gene: TRBJ2-1
d_gene: -
CDR3aa: CASSGLLNPPYNEQFF
CDR3nt: TGTGCCAGCAGCGGCTTGCTTAATCCCCCCTACAATGAGCAGTTCTTC

abundance: -
v_gene: TRBV27
j_gene: TRBJ2-7
d_gene: -
CDR3aa: CASSLSGGAPYEQYF
CDR3nt: TGTGCCAGCAGTTTATCAGGGGGAGCCCCCTACGAGCAGTACTTC

abundance: -
v_gene: TRBV7-2
j_gene: TRBJ1-1
d_gene: TRBD1
CDR3aa: CASSRQGIEAFF
CDR3nt: TGTGCCAGCAGCCGACAGGGGATTGAAGCTTTCTTT

abundance: -
v_gene: TRBV30
j_gene: TRBJ1-5
d_gene: -
CDR3aa: CAWGAGASNQPQHF
CDR3nt: TGTGCCTGGGGGGCGGGGGCCAGCAATCAGCCCCAGCATTTT

abundance: -
v_gene: TRBV10-3
j_gene: TRBJ1-6
d_gene: -
CDR3aa: CAISKDGTYNSPLHF
CDR3nt: TGTGCCATCAGCAAGGACGGGACCTATAATTCACCCCTCCACTTT